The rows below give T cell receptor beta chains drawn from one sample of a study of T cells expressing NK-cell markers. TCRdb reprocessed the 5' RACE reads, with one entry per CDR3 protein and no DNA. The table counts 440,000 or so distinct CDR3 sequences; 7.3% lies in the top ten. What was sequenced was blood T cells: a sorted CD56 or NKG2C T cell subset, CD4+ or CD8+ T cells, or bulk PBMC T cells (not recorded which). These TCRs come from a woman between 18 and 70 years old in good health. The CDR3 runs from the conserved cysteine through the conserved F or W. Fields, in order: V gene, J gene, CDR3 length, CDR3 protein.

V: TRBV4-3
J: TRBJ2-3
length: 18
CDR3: CASSQDLNHLEGADTQYF

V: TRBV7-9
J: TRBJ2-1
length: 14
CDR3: CASSGTGGKNEQFF

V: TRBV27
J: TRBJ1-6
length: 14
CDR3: CASSLRKGSSPLHF

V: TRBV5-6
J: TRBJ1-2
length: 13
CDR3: CASSLAGNYGYTF

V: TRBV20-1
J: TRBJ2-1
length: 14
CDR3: CSAPHGLAGDEQFF

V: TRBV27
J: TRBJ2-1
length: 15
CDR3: CASTMGGATYNEQFF

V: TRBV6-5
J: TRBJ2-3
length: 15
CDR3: CASSYWDGRSDTQYF

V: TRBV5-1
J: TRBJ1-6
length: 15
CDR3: CASSLERGRNSPLHF

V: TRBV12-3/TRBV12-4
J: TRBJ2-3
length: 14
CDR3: CASVPTGRTDTQYF

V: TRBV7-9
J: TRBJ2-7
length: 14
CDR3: CASSLPDLTYEQYF

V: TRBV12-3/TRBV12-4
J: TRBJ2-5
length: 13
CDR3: CASSFYVEETQYF

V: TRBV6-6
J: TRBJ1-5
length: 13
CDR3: CASRGGNNQPQHF

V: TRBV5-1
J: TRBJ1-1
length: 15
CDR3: CASSPGGQVNTEAFF

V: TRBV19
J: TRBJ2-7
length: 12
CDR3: CASKEGLGEQYF

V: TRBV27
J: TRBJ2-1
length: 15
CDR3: CASSLSPLGANEQFF

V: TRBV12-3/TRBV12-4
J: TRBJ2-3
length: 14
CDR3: CASSFTTASDTQYF

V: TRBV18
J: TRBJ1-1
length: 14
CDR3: CASSPNRENTEAFF

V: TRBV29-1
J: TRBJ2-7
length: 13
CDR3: CSVVWGSSYEQYF

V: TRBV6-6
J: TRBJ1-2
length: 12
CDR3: CASSELEFGYTF

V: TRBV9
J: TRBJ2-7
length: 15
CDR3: CASSVEPSAGYEQYF

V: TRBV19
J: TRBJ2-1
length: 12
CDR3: CASSKDFNEQFF

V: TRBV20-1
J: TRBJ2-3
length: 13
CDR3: CSAPIESTDTQYF

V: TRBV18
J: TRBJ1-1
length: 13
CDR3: CASSPRDRAGAFF

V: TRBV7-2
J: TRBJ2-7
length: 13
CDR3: CASSPSRADEQYF

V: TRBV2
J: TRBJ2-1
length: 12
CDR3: CASYPFYNEQFF

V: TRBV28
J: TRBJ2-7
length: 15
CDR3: CASRAGSKGSYEQYF

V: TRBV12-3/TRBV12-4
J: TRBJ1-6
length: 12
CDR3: CASSSSDSPLHF

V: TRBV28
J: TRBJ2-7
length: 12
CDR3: CASSWGGGEQYF

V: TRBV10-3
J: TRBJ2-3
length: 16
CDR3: CATRLAGGTSTDTQYF

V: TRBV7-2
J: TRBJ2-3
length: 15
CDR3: CASSLGGGAGDTQYF

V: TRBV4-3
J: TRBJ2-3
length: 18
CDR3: CASSRLVSGGAGGDTQYF

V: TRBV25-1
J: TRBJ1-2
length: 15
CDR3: CASSDSGQGGDGYTF

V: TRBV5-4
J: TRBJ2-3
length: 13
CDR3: CASSISSTDTQYF

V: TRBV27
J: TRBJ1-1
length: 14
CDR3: CASSPFYLNTEAFF

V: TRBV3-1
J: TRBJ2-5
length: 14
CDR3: CASSQGTEDREEYF

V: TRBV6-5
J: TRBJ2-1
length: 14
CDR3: CASSYIRQSNEQFF

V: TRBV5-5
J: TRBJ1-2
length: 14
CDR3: CASSPDRGAYGYTF

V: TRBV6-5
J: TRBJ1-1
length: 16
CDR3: CASSYSIQGGGTEAFF

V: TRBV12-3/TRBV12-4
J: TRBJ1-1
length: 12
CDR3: CASSFPRGRAFF

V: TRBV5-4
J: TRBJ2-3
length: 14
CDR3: CASSIKGEEDTQYF

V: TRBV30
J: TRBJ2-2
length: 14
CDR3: CAWALGGLAGELFF

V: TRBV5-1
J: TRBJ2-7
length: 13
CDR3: CASSFQTGGEQYF

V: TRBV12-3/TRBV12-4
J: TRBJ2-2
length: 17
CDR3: CASTLPRGGPNTGELFF

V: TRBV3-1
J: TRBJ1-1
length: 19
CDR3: CASSRKGTGWSPLNTEAFF

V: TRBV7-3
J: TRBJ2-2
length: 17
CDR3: CASSLTGGARNTGELFF

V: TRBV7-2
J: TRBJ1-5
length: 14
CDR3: CASRETGGNQPQHF

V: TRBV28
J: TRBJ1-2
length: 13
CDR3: CASTQWGGSGYTF

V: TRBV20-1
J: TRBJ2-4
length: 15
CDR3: CSARDSGGAKNIQYF

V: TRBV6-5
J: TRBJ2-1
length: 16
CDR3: CASSYSISSGYNEQFF

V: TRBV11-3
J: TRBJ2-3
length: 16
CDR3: CASSDRGGGSTDTQYF

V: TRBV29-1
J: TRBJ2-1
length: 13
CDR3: CSVERQGASEQFF

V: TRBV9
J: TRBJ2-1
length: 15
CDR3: CASSATSGGGNEQFF

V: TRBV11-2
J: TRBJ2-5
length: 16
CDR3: CASSLVFRVFEETQYF

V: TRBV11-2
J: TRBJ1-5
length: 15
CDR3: CASSSVLGGNQPQHF

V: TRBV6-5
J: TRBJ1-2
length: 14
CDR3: CASSYPTGQEGYTF

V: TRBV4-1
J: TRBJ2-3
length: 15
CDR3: CASSQNKPDTDTQYF

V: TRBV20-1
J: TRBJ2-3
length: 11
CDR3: CSASSMDTQYF

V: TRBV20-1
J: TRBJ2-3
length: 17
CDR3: CSAEGLAGRWGTDTQYF

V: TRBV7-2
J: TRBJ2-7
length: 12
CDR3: CASSLSLARQYF

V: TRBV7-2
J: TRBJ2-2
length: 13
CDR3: CASSPRPRGELFF